Listed here is a single T cell receptor (beta chain). The sample comes from a study of blood T cell repertoires in COVID-19. The wider study: Sources were T cells, B-cell-depleted T cells, or PBMCs; the material itself was cDNA or gDNA.

Per the original data handling: Amplification of reference gene primers was used by the study to estimate nucleated cell counts. TCRdb keeps only in-frame clones here, not all; method: immunoSEQ multiplex PCR. D and trimming come from the DNA, and the V and J calls and clone size come from that table. The table includes 70,000 to 95,000 clones, 75% to 85% detected once. From germline, CDR1 is SGHRS and CDR2 YFSETQ. The CDR3 has 15 residues. V was cut by 0 bases and J by 4 bases, with 11 bases left in between. The chain joins TRBV5-1 to TRBJ1-5; TRBD1 is a possible D gene (5 bases). The sequenced material came from peripheral blood. The receptor comes from a human donor in a cohort sampled during active COVID-19. CDR3 sequence (DNA): TGCGCCAGCAGCTTGGGACAGAGTCTAAATCAGCCCCAGCATTTT. Amino acids: CASSLGQSLNQPQHF.